A single sample gave rise to the 30 T cell receptor beta chains below, sequenced in a study of OX40 agonist ivuxolimab in advanced cancers. The method was immunoSEQ multiplex PCR; TCRdb's version includes in-frame clones alone and lacks a portion of them. The sample holds 45,000 to 65,000 clones, around 90% seen once. The starting material was CD4+ or CD8+ T cells sorted from blood, obtained in a trial of the OX40 agonist ivuxolimab. Receptors were obtained from an adult with an advanced solid tumor such as melanoma, head and neck, liver or kidney cancer.

The genes are TRBV19 and TRBJ1-1, with D uncertain. The V and J ends lost 5 bases and 6 bases respectively, with 7 bases between them. Germline-derived CDR1 and CDR2 are LNHDA and SQIVND (reference sequence). The CDR3 sequence is 11 residues long. CDR3 sequence reads: CASSPGSEAFF. In DNA, the CDR3 is TGTGCCAGTAGTCCGGGGTCTGAAGCTTTCTTT.

The V call is TRBV19, the J call TRBJ2-5, with TRBD1 as a possible D gene (6 bases). The J call may be faulty, since TRBJ2-7 better matches the DNA end. CDR1 and CDR2 from the germline V gene are LNHDA and SQIVND (reference sequence). The CDR3 extends over 15 amino acids. The CDR3 sequence is CASTPGESGPYEQYF. The CDR3 nucleotides are TGTGCCAGTACCCCAGGGGAGAGCGGCCCCTACGAGCAGTACTTC.

V gene TRBV6-5 combines with J gene TRBJ2-5; possible D gene TRBD2, 6 bases. Per the germline V gene, CDR1 is MNHEY and CDR2 is SVGAGI. The CDR3 is 14 residues long. The V end was cut by 4 bases, the J end by 5 bases, with 14 bases between. The CDR3: CASSWGDAGETQYF. The DNA of the CDR3 is TGTGCCAGCAGTTGGGGGGACGCGGGGGAGACCCAGTACTTC.

The chain employs TRBV7-9 and TRBJ1-1; 8 bases fit TRBD1. The J segment lost 4 bases and the V segment lost 2 bases, leaving 6 bases of the junction unmatched. The CDR3 consists of 15 residues. CDR1 and CDR2 (germline): SEHNR, FQNEAQ (reference sequence). The CDR3 protein is CASSLPPTGGTEAFF. The CDR3 bases are TGTGCCAGCAGCTTACCACCTACAGGGGGCACTGAAGCTTTCTTT.

This clone appeared once. This chain connects TRBV6-5 to TRBJ2-3; D uncertain. Germline V gene sequence: CDR1 MNHEY, CDR2 SVGAGI. V lost 2 bases to trimming and J lost 2 bases, with 8 bases between them. The CDR3 sequence is 14 residues long. In nucleotides, the CDR3 is TGTGCCAGCAGTTACGGGCCGTACACAGATACGCAGTATTTT. Translated: CASSYGPYTDTQYF.

The rearrangement uses TRBV6-5 and TRBJ1-2, with 8 bases lining up with TRBD1. Germline assignment: CDR1 MNHEY and CDR2 SVGAGI. V was pared by 10 bases and J by 5 bases, with 9 bases of the junction left unmatched. The CDR3 loop spans 13 amino acids. CDR3 DNA sequence: TGTGCCACCACAATGGACAGGGCGTATGGCTACACCTTC. Translation: CATTMDRAYGYTF.

This clone was picked up one time. The chain employs TRBV19 and TRBJ1-1; D might be TRBD1 (5 bases). Germline V CDR1 and CDR2: LNHDA, SQIVND (reference sequence). Between the trimmed V and J ends, which lost 9 bases and 0 bases, there was a span of 11 bases. The CDR3 contains 13 residues. DNA of the CDR3: TGTGCCAGCAATGACAGAATGAACACTGAAGCTTTCTTT. Protein: CASNDRMNTEAFF.

The chain links TRBV13 to TRBJ1-4; D may be TRBD1 (5 bases). The CDR3 has 14 residues. V was shortened by 5 bases and J by 4 bases, with 11 bases between the two germline ends. Germline CDR1 is PRHDT and CDR2 is FYEKMQ (reference sequence). The CDR3 loop is CASSQDRFNEKLFF. The CDR3, as DNA: TGTGCCAGCAGCCAAGACAGATTTAATGAAAAACTGTTTTTT.

The CDR3 sequence: CASSAQVDRFF. The CDR3 nucleotides read TGTGCCAGCAGCGCCCAGGTTGATCGGTTCTTC. The chain couples TRBV7-9 to TRBJ2-1; unclear D gene. The ends were cut back, 5 bases at V and 15 bases at J, with 14 bases in the middle. The CDR3 totals 11 residues. From germline, CDR1 is SEHNR and CDR2 FQNEAQ (reference sequence).

A few counts support this clone. This chain links TRBV2 with TRBJ2-7; D is unresolved. Germline V lookup: CDR1 SNHLY, CDR2 FYNNEI. This CDR3 region has 14 residues. With 8 bases removed from V and 1 base from J, the gap between germline ends came to 15 bases. DNA for the CDR3: TGTGCCAGCGAATCTGAAAGGGTTTCCTACGAGCAGTACTTC. It is translated as CASESERVSYEQYF.

CDR3 sequence (DNA): TGTGCCAGCAGCCCCAGGACAGGGGGAAGGATGTACGAGCAGTACTTC. Translation: CASSPRTGGRMYEQYF. The chain couples TRBV9 to TRBJ2-7; 10 bases agree with TRBD1. V was pared by 4 bases and J by 4 bases, with 11 bases of the junction left unmatched. CDR3 length: 16 amino acids. CDR1 and CDR2 (germline): SGDLS, YYNGEE.

V gene TRBV27 combines with J gene TRBJ1-5; D gene ambiguous. V was clipped by 2 bases and J by 0 bases, with 8 bases between them. Per the germline V gene, CDR1 is MNHEY and CDR2 is SMNVEV (reference sequence). The length of the CDR3 is 15 residues. The CDR3 region is CASSLRAYSNQPQHF. CDR3 coding DNA: TGTGCCAGCAGTTTACGGGCTTATAGCAATCAGCCCCAGCATTTT.

The chain joins TRBV29-1 to TRBJ2-5; perhaps D is TRBD1 or TRBD2 (5 bases each). The V end was cut by 3 bases, the J end by 2 bases, with 13 bases between. From germline, CDR1 is SQVTM and CDR2 ANQGSEA. This CDR3 has 14 residues. DNA for the CDR3: TGCAGCGTTGAGGGGACGGCACTTCAAGAGACCCAGTACTTC. This gives the protein CSVEGTALQETQYF.

The chain recombines TRBV7-2 with TRBJ1-4; unclear D gene. This CDR3 contains 16 residues. The V end lost 6 bases, the J end lost 0 bases, and 14 bases lay between the germline ends. CDR1 is SGHTA and CDR2 is FQGNSA in the germline V gene. CDR3 nucleotide sequence: TGTGCCAGCAGTCCCTTTACAGTTGCAACTAATGAAAAACTGTTTTTT. Amino acids: CASSPFTVATNEKLFF.

This chain joins TRBV5-1 and TRBJ1-1; no clear D. Germline assignment: CDR1 SGHRS and CDR2 YFSETQ. This CDR3 has 13 amino acids. Trimming cost V 1 base and J 1 base, with 5 bases left between them. The DNA for the CDR3 is TGCGCCAGCAGCTTGTTAGGGAACACTGAAGCTTTCTTT. This translates into CASSLLGNTEAFF.

This clone has just one count. The chain recombines TRBV5-6 with TRBJ2-5, with D unresolved. V was trimmed by 6 bases and J by 7 bases, leaving 16 bases between them. This CDR3 is 13 amino acids long. Germline assignment: CDR1 SGHDT and CDR2 YYEEEE. The CDR3 protein is CASTERVGVTQYF. The DNA for the CDR3 is TGTGCCAGCACCGAAAGGGTAGGCGTGACCCAGTACTTC. The full variable domain, rest sourced from reference TRBV5-6 and TRBJ2-5, is DAGVTQSPTHLIKTRGQQVTLRCSPKSGHDTVSWYQQALGQGPQFIFQYYEEEERQRGNFPDRFSGHQFPNYSSELNVNALLLGDSALYLCASTERVGVTQYFGPGTRLLVL.

The CDR3 protein is CASSLEGGELFF. The DNA of the CDR3 is TGTGCCAGCAGCTTAGAGGGCGGGGAGCTGTTTTTT. The chain carries TRBV7-9 and TRBJ2-2; D is ambiguous. The CDR3 is 12 residues long. V lost 1 base and J 7 bases, leaving 4 bases between the germline ends. The germline V gene has CDR1 SEHNR and CDR2 FQNEAQ (reference sequence).

The V call is TRBV11-2, the J call TRBJ2-1; a weak D match, TRBD1 (7 bases). V was shortened by 1 base and J by 7 bases, with 14 bases between the two germline ends. The CDR3 extends over 15 amino acids. Per germline, CDR1 SGHAT and CDR2 FQNNGV. In DNA form, the CDR3 reads TGTGCCAGCAGCTTAGCAGGGGGGTTTAGAAATGAGCAGTTCTTC. Translation: CASSLAGGFRNEQFF.

This chain uses TRBV29-1 with TRBJ1-1; D is unresolved. This CDR3 spans 13 amino acids. V lost 7 bases and J lost 5, with 17 bases in between. Germline V lookup: CDR1 SQVTM, CDR2 ANQGSEA. CDR3 DNA sequence: TGCAGCGGCTTTTCAATTCGCGGGACTGAAGCTTTCTTT. It translates to CSGFSIRGTEAFF.

The chain recombines TRBV7-9 with TRBJ2-7; no firm D call. V lost 1 base to trimming and J lost 2 bases, with 9 bases between them. Germline CDR1 and CDR2: SEHNR and FQNEAQ (reference sequence). The CDR3 loop spans 14 amino acids. CDR3 DNA: TGTGCCAGCAGCTTAGAGGAAAGGGCCTACGAGCAGTACTTC. It encodes CASSLEERAYEQYF. The variable domain in full, completed from reference TRBV7-9 and TRBJ2-7, reads DTGVSQNPRHKITKRGQNVTFRCDPISEHNRLYWYRQTLGQGPEFLTYFQNEAQLEKSRLLSDRFSAERPKGSFSTLEIQRTEQGDSAMYLCASSLEERAYEQYFGPGTRLTVT.

This clone appeared a single time. V gene TRBV6-8 combines with J gene TRBJ2-2, with 7 bases identical to TRBD1. The V gene's germline CDR1 is MNHGY and CDR2 SAAAGT. The CDR3 has 16 residues. Trimming took 0 bases from V and 5 from J; bases not matched to a gene: 6. The CDR3 coding sequence is TGTGCCAGCAGTTACTCGAGGCCAGGGGGAACCGGGGAGCTGTTTTTT. Translated, it gives CASSYSRPGGTGELFF.

The V and J genes are TRBV6-6 and TRBJ1-5; 7 bases fit TRBD1. The CDR3 length is 15 residues. The V segment lost 6 bases and the J segment 0 bases; nucleotides outside the gene matches: 5. Germline V gene data show CDR1 as MNHNY and CDR2 as SVGAGI (reference sequence). The CDR3 protein is CASRGTELSNQPQHF. CDR3 in DNA: TGTGCCAGCAGGGGGACAGAGCTTAGCAATCAGCCCCAGCATTTT.

V gene TRBV7-9 combines with J gene TRBJ2-5; no clear D. In germline, CDR1 is SEHNR, CDR2 FQNEAQ (reference sequence). This CDR3 has 14 residues. Deletions cut 5 bases from V and 2 bases from J, with 12 bases between. The DNA of the CDR3 is TGTGCCAGCAGCGAGGCGATTCGACAAGAGACCCAGTACTTC. Translation: CASSEAIRQETQYF.

Only a few counts were recorded for this clone. This chain joins TRBV9 and TRBJ1-1; unclear D gene. The CDR3 is made up of 13 amino acids. Per germline, CDR1 SGDLS and CDR2 YYNGEE. V was cut by 4 bases and J by 0 bases, with 7 bases left in between. The CDR3 loop reads CASSPWMNTEAFF. Here the CDR3 DNA reads TGTGCCAGCAGCCCTTGGATGAACACTGAAGCTTTCTTT.

J is TRBJ2-7 and V is TRBV9; a weak D match, TRBD1 (6 bases). Germline CDR1 reads SGDLS; CDR2 reads YYNGEE. Trimming took off 4 bases at V and 0 bases at J, with 14 bases between the two ends. The CDR3 has 15 amino acids. Written as DNA, the CDR3 is TGTGCCAGCAGCCCCCAGGGGAGCCCCTCCTACGAGCAGTACTTC. Protein product: CASSPQGSPSYEQYF. The full variable domain, its missing parts supplied by reference TRBV9 and TRBJ2-7, is DSGVTQTPKHLITATGQRVTLRCSPRSGDLSVYWYQQSLDQGLQFLIQYYNGEERAKGNILERFSAQQFPDLHSELNLSSLELGDSALYFCASSPQGSPSYEQYFGPGTRLTVT.

The V and J genes are TRBV4-3 and TRBJ1-4; the match to TRBD1 covers 9 bases. This CDR3 contains 15 residues. Germline CDR1 is LGHNA and CDR2 is YSLEER. Germline trimming cut 6 bases from V and 6 bases from J; bases unmatched to any gene: 8. DNA of the CDR3: TGCGCCAGCAGTTTAACCGGGACAGGGTATGAAAAACTGTTTTTT. Translating gives CASSLTGTGYEKLFF.

The chain uses TRBV6-6 and TRBJ1-2; 7 bases align to TRBD1. The length of the CDR3 is 15 residues. V shed 6 bases and J 0 bases; nucleotides not matched to a gene: 7. CDR1 and CDR2 (germline): MNHNY, SVGAGI (reference sequence). The CDR3 nucleotides are TGTGCCAGCAGCCAATACAGGGGATCTAACTATGGCTACACCTTC. It translates to CASSQYRGSNYGYTF.

The V call is TRBV27, the J call TRBJ2-7; D is perhaps TRBD1 or TRBD2 (5 bases each). This CDR3 spans 13 amino acids. CDR1 and CDR2 from the germline V gene are MNHEY and SMNVEV (reference sequence). Between the trimmed V and J ends, which lost 8 bases and 0 bases, there was a span of 11 bases. CDR3 bases: TGTGCCAGCTCGGGACGGGACTCCTACGAGCAGTACTTC. Its translation is CASSGRDSYEQYF.

The J gene is TRBJ2-7, the V gene TRBV6-1; D is perhaps TRBD2 (6 bases). V shed 7 bases and J shed 7 bases, with 20 bases lying between them. This CDR3 comprises 14 residues. Germline V gene lookup returns CDR1 MNHNS and CDR2 SASEGT. This CDR3 reads CASTGVDYPQEQYF. The DNA of the CDR3 is TGTGCCAGCACCGGAGTGGACTACCCTCAGGAGCAGTACTTC.

This chain links TRBV4-3 with TRBJ2-1, with 9 bases identical to TRBD2. This CDR3 has 17 residues. Germline values: CDR1 LGHNA, CDR2 YSLEER. J lost 0 bases, V lost 5 bases, and 8 bases had no gene match. The CDR3 DNA reads as TGCGCCAGCAGCATTGCTAGCGGGACCGACTCCTACAATGAGCAGTTCTTC. Its translation: CASSIASGTDSYNEQFF.